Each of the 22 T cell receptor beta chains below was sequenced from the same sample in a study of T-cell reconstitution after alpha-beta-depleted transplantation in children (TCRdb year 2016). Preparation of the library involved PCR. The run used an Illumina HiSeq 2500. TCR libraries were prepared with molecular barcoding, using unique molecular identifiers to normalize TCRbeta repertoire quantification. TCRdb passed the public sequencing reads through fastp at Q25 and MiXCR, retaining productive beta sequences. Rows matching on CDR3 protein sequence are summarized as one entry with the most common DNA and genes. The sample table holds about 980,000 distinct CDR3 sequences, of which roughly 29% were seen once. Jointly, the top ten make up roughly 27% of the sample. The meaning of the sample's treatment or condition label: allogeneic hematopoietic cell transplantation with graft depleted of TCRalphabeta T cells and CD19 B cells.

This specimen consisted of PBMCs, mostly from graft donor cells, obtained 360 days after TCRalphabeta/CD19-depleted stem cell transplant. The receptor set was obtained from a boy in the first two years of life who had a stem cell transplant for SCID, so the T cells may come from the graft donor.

The CDR3 nucleotides read TGTGCCAGCAAGTGGTCGGACAGCGTCGGAAAACTGTTTTTT. Translating it yields CASKWSDSVGKLFF. The gene calls are TRBV12-3 or TRBV12-4 and TRBJ1-4, with D perhaps TRBD1 (6 bases). There are 14 residues in the CDR3. V was shortened by 7 bases and J by 10 bases, with 19 bases between the two germline ends.

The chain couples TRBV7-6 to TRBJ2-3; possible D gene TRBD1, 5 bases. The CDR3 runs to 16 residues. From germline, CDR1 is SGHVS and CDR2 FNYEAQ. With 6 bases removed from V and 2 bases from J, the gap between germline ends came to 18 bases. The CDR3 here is CASSLGHFMNTDTQYF. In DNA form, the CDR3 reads TGTGCCAGCAGTCTTGGACATTTCATGAACACAGATACGCAGTATTTT.

The CDR3 DNA sequence: TGTGCCAGCGTGGCAGGAATGGATACGCAGTATTTT. Its translation is CASVAGMDTQYF. The chain links TRBV5-5 to TRBJ2-3; D gene uncertain. V gave up 7 bases and J gave up 6 bases, with 12 bases separating them. The CDR3 consists of 12 residues. Germline CDR1 SGHKS, CDR2 YYEKEE (reference sequence).

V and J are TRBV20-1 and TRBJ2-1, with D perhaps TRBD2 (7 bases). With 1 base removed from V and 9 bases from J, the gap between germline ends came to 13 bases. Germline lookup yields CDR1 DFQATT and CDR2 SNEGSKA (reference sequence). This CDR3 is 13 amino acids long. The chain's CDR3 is CSARVRGAGEQFF. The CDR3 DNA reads TGCAGTGCTAGAGTTCGGGGGGCGGGTGAGCAGTTCTTC.

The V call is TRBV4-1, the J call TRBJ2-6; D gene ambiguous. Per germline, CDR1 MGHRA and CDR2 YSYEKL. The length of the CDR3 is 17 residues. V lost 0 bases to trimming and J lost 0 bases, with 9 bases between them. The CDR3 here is CASSQEAGRSGANVLTF. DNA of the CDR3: TGCGCCAGCAGCCAAGAGGCCGGCCGCTCTGGGGCCAACGTCCTGACTTTC.

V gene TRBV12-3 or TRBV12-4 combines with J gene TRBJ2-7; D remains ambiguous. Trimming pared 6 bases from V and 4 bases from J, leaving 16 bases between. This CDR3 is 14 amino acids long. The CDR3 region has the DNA TGTGCCAGCAGCCGGTCCCTCGGTTGGTACGAGCAGTACTTC. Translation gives CASSRSLGWYEQYF.

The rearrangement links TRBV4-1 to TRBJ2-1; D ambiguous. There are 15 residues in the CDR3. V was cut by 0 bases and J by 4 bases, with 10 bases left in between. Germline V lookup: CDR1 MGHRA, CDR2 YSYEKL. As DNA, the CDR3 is TGCGCCAGCAGCCAAGATGGGATAGGATACAATGAGCAGTTCTTC. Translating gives CASSQDGIGYNEQFF.

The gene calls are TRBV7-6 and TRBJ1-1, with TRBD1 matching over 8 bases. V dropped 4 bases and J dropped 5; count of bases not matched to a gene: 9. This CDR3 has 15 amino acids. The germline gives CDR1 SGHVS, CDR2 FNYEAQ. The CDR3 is CASSSPPTGDTEAFF. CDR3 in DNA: TGTGCCAGCAGCTCTCCACCGACAGGGGATACTGAAGCTTTCTTT.

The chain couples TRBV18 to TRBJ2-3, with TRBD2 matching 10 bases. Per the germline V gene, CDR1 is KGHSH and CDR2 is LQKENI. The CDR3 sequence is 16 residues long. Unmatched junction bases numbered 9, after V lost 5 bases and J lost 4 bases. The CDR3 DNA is TGTGCCAGCTCAACCCCGGGACTAGCGTTCCCAGATACGCAGTATTTT. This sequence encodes CASSTPGLAFPDTQYF.

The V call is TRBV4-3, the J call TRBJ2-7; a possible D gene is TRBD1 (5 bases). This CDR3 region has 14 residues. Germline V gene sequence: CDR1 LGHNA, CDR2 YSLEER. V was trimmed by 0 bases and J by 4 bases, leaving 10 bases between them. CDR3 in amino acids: CASSQDEGAYEQYF. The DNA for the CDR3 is TGCGCCAGCAGCCAAGATGAAGGGGCGTACGAGCAGTACTTC.

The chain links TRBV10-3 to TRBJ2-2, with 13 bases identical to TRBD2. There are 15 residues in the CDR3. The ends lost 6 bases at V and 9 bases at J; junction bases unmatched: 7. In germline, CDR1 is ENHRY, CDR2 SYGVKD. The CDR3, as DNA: TGTGCCATCAGCCGGACTAGCGGGGGAGGAAGGGAGCTGTTTTTT. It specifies CAISRTSGGGRELFF.

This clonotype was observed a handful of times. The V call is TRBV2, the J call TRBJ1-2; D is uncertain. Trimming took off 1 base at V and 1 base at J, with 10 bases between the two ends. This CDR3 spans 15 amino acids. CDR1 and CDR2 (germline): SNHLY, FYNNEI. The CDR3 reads CASSEGQAINYGYTF. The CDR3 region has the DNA TGTGCCAGCAGTGAAGGGCAGGCGATTAACTATGGCTACACCTTC.

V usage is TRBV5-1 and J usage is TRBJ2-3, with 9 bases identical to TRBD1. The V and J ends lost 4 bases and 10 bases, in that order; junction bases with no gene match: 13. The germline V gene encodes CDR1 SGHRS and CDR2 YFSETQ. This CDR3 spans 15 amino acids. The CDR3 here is CASSITGTGFLAQYF. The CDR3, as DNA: TGCGCCAGCAGCATCACCGGGACAGGGTTCTTGGCGCAGTATTTT.

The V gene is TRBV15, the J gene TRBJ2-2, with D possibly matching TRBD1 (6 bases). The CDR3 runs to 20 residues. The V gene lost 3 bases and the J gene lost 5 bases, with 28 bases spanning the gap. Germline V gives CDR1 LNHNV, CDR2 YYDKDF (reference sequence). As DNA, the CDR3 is TGTGCCACCAGCAGCCAAGAGCCCGACAGGTGGCAGGGTTGGACCGGGGAGCTGTTTTTT. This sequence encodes CATSSQEPDRWQGWTGELFF.

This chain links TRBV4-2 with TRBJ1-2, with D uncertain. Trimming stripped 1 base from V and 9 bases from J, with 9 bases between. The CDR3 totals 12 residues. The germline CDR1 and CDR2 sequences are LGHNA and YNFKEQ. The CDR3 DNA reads TGTGCCAGCAGCCAAGGGGGAGGACGCTACACCTTC. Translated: CASSQGGGRYTF.

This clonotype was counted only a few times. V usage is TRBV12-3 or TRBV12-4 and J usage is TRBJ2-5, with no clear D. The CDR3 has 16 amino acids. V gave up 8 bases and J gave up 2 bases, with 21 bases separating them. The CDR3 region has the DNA TGTGCCAGCGGGCAGTACGACATGCGAGAACAAGAGACCCAGTACTTC. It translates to CASGQYDMREQETQYF.

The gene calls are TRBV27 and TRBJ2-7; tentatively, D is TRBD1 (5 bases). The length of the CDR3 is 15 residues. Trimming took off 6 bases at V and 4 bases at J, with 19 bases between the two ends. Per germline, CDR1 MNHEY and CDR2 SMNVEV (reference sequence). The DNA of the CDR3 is TGTGCCAGCAGAGAGGTGGGGCAGGGATTGTACGAGCAGTACTTC. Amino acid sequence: CASREVGQGLYEQYF.

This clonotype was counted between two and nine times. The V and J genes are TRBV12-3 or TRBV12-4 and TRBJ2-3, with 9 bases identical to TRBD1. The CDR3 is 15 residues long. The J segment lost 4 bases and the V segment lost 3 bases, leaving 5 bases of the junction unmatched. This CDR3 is CASSFYRGQADTQYF. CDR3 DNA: TGTGCCAGCAGTTTCTACAGGGGGCAGGCAGATACGCAGTATTTT.

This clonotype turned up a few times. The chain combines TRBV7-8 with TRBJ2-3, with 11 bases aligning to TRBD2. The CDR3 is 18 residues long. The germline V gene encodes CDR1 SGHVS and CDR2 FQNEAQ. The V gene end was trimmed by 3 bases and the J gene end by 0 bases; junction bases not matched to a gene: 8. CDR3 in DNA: TGTGCCAGCAGCTTTTTCAGGCCTAGCGGGGGGAGCACAGATACGCAGTATTTT. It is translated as CASSFFRPSGGSTDTQYF.

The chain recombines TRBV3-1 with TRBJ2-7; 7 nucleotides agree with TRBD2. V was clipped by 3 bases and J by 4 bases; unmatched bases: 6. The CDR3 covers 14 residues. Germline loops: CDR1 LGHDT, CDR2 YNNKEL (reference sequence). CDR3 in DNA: TGTGCCAGCAGCCACCCTACGCGGGGGTACGAGCAGTACTTC. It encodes CASSHPTRGYEQYF.

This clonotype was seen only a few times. In nucleotides, the CDR3 is TGCGCCAGCAGCGCAGACCTCACAGATACGCAGTATTTT. The encoded protein is CASSADLTDTQYF. This chain links TRBV5-1 with TRBJ2-3; D is unclear. The germline gives CDR1 SGHRS, CDR2 YFSETQ. The CDR3 is 13 amino acids. Trimming cost V 4 bases and J 2 bases, with 8 bases left between them.

CDR3 nucleotides: TGTGCCAGCAGTTACTCAGGGGGGTGTTACAATGAGCAGTTCTTC. The encoded protein is CASSYSGGCYNEQFF. The rearrangement links TRBV6-2 or TRBV6-3 to TRBJ2-1; D may correspond to TRBD1 or TRBD2 (6 bases each). The ends were cut back, 0 bases at V and 4 bases at J, with 10 bases in the middle. CDR3 length: 15 amino acids. The germline V gene has CDR1 MNHEY and CDR2 SVGEGT.